Listed below are T cell receptor beta chains from one sample, sequenced in a study of human T cells and chemical hapten exposure. TCRdb processed the RACE reads anew with MiXCR; each CDR3 protein has one entry. Here the sample spans around 300,000 distinct CDR3 sequences, approximately 8% being singletons. The sample consisted of whole blood, taken in connection with sensitization to the hapten diphenylcyclopropenone (DPC). Receptors were obtained from a man younger than 30 with alopecia areata. Some clones in this sample may be carry-over from other donors' samples. Both conserved end residues are part of each CDR3. The D gene is left open where the match is weak. The size entry is marked missing in some rows and otherwise reads once, few, many or a size class.

size	J	D	V	DNA	CDR3
many	TRBJ2-7	-	TRBV6-5	TGTGCCAGCAGTTCGCCAGGGATTGACGAGCAGTACTTC	CASSSPGIDEQYF
-	TRBJ2-1	TRBD2	TRBV6-4	TGTGCCAGCAGTGAGCAGGGAGCGGGAAATGAGCAGTTCTTC	CASSEQGAGNEQFF
many	TRBJ1-5	TRBD1	TRBV12-3/TRBV12-4	TGTGCCAGCAGTACAGGGACAGGGGGTCAGCCCCAGCATTTT	CASSTGTGGQPQHF
many	TRBJ1-1	-	TRBV11-2	TGTGCCAGCAGCTTAGAGGGCGGGATCACTGAAGCTTTCTTT	CASSLEGGITEAFF
-	TRBJ2-3	TRBD1	TRBV5-6	TGTGCCAGCAGCTTCCCGACAGGGGAACGCACAGATACGCAGTATTTT	CASSFPTGERTDTQYF
many	TRBJ1-6	-	TRBV6-2/TRBV6-3	TGTGCCAGCAGATTTACAGGAGCTTATAATTCACCCCTCCACTTT	CASRFTGAYNSPLHF
few	TRBJ1-4	-	TRBV3-1	TGTGCCAGCAGCCAAGTATGGGGGAAGAATGAAAAACTGTTTTTT	CASSQVWGKNEKLFF
few	TRBJ2-3	TRBD1	TRBV20-1	TGCAGTGCTAGGGGACAGGGGGAGCAGTACACAGATACGCAGTATTTT	CSARGQGEQYTDTQYF
-	TRBJ2-5	-	TRBV7-9	TGTGCCAGCAGCCCTCGACTTGGCAGGGGTAGCCAAGAGACCCAGTACTTC	CASSPRLGRGSQETQYF
-	TRBJ2-2	TRBD2	TRBV3-1	TGTGCCAGCAGCCAAGAGGGTTCTAGCGGCACCGGGGAGCTGTTTTTT	CASSQEGSSGTGELFF
-	TRBJ2-3	-	TRBV11-1	TGTGCCAGCAGACGGGACTCCGATACGCAGTATTTT	CASRRDSDTQYF
few	TRBJ2-3	TRBD1	TRBV7-6	TGTGCCAGCAGCTTAGTTAGGCCAGGGGGAACAGATACGCAGTATTTT	CASSLVRPGGTDTQYF
few	TRBJ2-3	-	TRBV5-4	TGTGCCAGCAGCTCCGAGCCGGGGGCCAGCACAGATACGCAGTATTTT	CASSSEPGASTDTQYF
few	TRBJ1-1	-	TRBV6-5	TGTGCCAGCAGTTACAGTGGGGGGCTGGCCACTGAAGCTTTCTTT	CASSYSGGLATEAFF
-	TRBJ1-5	-	TRBV6-2/TRBV6-3	TGTGCCAGCAGTTTCGTCAGGGTTCAGCCCCAGCATTTT	CASSFVRVQPQHF
-	TRBJ2-5	TRBD2	TRBV15	TGTGCCACCAGCATGCGTAGCGGGGGTCAAGAGACCCAGTACTTC	CATSMRSGGQETQYF
few	TRBJ1-2	TRBD1	TRBV11-2	TGTGCCAGCAGCTTAGGGGGCAGGGGGACGAATGGCTACACCTTC	CASSLGGRGTNGYTF
-	TRBJ1-1	-	TRBV2	TGTGCCAGCAGTGATTCAGGTCGTGAAGCTTTCTTT	CASSDSGREAFF
many	TRBJ2-6	-	TRBV6-2/TRBV6-3	TGTGCCAGCAGTTCCCCAAAAGGCTCTGGGGCCAACGTCCTGACTTTC	CASSSPKGSGANVLTF
many	TRBJ2-2	-	TRBV12-3/TRBV12-4	TGTGCCAGCAGTTTAGACAGCAACACCGGGGAGCTGTTTTTT	CASSLDSNTGELFF
-	TRBJ1-5	-	TRBV6-4	TGTGCCAGCAGTGATACGGGGGACAATCAGCCCCAGCATTTT	CASSDTGDNQPQHF
-	TRBJ2-5	TRBD1	TRBV20-1	TGCAGTGCACCGGGACAGGGGGCAGAGACCCAGTACTTC	CSAPGQGAETQYF
-	TRBJ1-6	TRBD1	TRBV12-3/TRBV12-4	TGTGCCAGCAGTTTAGGCAGGGGGAGGACCTATAATTCACCCCTCCACTTT	CASSLGRGRTYNSPLHF
-	TRBJ2-7	-	TRBV4-2	TGTGCCAGCAGCCAAGACGCGGGGAGACTCCTGAACTTC	CASSQDAGRLLNF
few	TRBJ2-4	-	TRBV11-2	TGTGCCAGCAGTCTAAGGGCCAGAAACATTCAGTACTTC	CASSLRARNIQYF
-	TRBJ2-3	-	TRBV5-1	TGCGCCAGCAGCTTCGGGAATTTGGGCGAAGATACGCAGTATTTT	CASSFGNLGEDTQYF
few	TRBJ1-2	-	TRBV18	TGTGCCAGCTCCCCGACTTGGGGACAAGCTTCGGGCTACACCTTC	CASSPTWGQASGYTF
-	TRBJ1-6	-	TRBV5-1	TGCGCCAGCAGCTTGGAAGGCAGCCATAATTCACCCCTCCACTTT	CASSLEGSHNSPLHF
-	TRBJ2-3	TRBD1	TRBV12-5	TGTGCTAGTGGTTTGCTACAGGGGTCAGATACGCAGTATTTT	CASGLLQGSDTQYF
many	TRBJ1-1	-	TRBV7-3	TGTGCCAGCAGCTTAGAACAGGGAAACACTGAAGCTTTCTTT	CASSLEQGNTEAFF
few	TRBJ2-5	TRBD1	TRBV29-1	TGCAGCGTCCTTTATCGGGACAGGGCCGAGACCCAGTACTTC	CSVLYRDRAETQYF
many	TRBJ2-2	-	TRBV12-3/TRBV12-4	TGTGCCAGCAGTTACCCCCCGTCCCCGAGCACCGGGGAGCTGTTTTTT	CASSYPPSPSTGELFF
many	TRBJ1-3	-	TRBV7-2	TGTGCCAGCAAGAAGGGCTCTGGAAACACCATATATTTT	CASKKGSGNTIYF
-	TRBJ2-7	TRBD1	TRBV20-1	TGCAGTGCTACGTCGGGACAGCACGAGCAGTACTTC	CSATSGQHEQYF
few	TRBJ1-1	-	TRBV25-1	TGTGCCAGCAGTGAGATCTGGGGGGTGCAAGCTTTCTTT	CASSEIWGVQAFF
many	TRBJ1-5	-	TRBV9	TGTGCCAGCAGCGTAGCAGGGGACAATCAGCCCCAGCATTTT	CASSVAGDNQPQHF
many	TRBJ1-2	TRBD1	TRBV7-6	TGTGCCAGCAGCCCCGGACAGGGGCAGGATGGCTACACCTTC	CASSPGQGQDGYTF
few	TRBJ1-2	-	TRBV3-1	TGTGCCAGCAGCCAAGGAGGGAATGGCTACACCTTC	CASSQGGNGYTF
many	TRBJ1-5	TRBD1	TRBV6-5	TGTGCCAGCAGTCAGCGGGACAGGGGAAGCAATCAGCCCCAGCATTTT	CASSQRDRGSNQPQHF
-	TRBJ2-7	-	TRBV12-3/TRBV12-4	TGTGCCAGCAGCCCCAGCCGCTGGGATGACACCTCCTACGAGCAGTACTTC	CASSPSRWDDTSYEQYF